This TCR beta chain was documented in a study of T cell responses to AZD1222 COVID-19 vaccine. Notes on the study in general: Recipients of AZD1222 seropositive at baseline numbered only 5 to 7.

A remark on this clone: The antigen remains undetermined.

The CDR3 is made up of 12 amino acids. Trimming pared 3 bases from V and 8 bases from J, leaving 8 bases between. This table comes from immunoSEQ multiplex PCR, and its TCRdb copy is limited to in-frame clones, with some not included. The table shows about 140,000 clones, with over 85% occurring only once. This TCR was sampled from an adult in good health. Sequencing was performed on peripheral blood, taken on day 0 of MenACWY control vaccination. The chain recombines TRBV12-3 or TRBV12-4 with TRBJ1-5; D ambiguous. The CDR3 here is CASSFRAEPQHF. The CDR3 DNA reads TGTGCCAGCAGTTTTAGAGCGGAGCCCCAGCATTTT.